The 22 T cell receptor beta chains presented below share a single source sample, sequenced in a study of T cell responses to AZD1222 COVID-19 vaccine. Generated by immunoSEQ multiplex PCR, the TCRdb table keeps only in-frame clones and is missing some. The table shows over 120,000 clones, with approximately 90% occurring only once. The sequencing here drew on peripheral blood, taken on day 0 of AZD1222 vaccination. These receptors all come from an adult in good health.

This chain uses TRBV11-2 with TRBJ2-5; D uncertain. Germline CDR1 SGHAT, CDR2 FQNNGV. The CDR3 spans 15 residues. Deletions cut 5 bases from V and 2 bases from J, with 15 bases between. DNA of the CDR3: TGTGCCAGCAGCCTAACGGGTGCAAGGCAAGAGACCCAGTACTTC. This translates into CASSLTGARQETQYF.

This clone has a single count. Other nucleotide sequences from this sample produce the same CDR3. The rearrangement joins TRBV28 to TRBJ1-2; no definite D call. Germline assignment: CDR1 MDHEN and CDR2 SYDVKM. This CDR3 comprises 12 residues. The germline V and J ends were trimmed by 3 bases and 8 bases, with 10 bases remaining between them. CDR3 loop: CASSLEGEGYTF. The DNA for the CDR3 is TGTGCCAGCAGTTTGGAGGGAGAAGGCTACACCTTC.

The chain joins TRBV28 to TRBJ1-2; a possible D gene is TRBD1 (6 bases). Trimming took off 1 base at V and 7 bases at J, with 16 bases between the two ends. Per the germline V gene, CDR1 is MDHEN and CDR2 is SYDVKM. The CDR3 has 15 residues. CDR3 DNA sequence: TGTGCCAGCAGTTTATCGGGGGGCGTGAAAGGTGGCTACACCTTC. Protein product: CASSLSGGVKGGYTF.

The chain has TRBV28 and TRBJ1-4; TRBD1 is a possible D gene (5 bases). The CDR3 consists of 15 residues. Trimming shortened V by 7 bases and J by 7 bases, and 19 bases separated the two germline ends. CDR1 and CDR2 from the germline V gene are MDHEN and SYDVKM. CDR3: CASIGGRGVSEKLFF. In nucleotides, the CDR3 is TGTGCCAGCATCGGCGGTAGGGGCGTTAGTGAAAAACTGTTTTTT.

The CDR3 bases are TGCGCCAGCAGCTTGGCGGTGGGGGTGCTGGGAGATACGCAGTATTTT. The encoded protein is CASSLAVGVLGDTQYF. J is TRBJ2-3 and V is TRBV5-1, with D perhaps matching TRBD1 or TRBD2 (5 bases each). This CDR3 spans 16 amino acids. Germline V gene data show CDR1 as SGHRS and CDR2 as YFSETQ. Trimming pared 0 bases from V and 5 bases from J, leaving 16 bases between.

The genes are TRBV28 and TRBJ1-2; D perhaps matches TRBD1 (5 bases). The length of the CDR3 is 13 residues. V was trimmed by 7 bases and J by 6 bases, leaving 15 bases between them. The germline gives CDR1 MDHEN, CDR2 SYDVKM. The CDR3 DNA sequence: TGTGCCAGCATCTCTGGGGGTAGAGATGGCTACACCTTC. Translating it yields CASISGGRDGYTF.

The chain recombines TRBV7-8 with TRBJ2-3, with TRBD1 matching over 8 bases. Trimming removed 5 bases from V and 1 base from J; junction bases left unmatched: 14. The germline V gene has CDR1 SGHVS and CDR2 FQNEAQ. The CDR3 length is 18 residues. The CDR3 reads CASSRGVSGGRGTDTQYF. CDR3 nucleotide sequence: TGTGCCAGCAGCCGAGGGGTGTCAGGGGGCCGAGGCACAGATACGCAGTATTTT.

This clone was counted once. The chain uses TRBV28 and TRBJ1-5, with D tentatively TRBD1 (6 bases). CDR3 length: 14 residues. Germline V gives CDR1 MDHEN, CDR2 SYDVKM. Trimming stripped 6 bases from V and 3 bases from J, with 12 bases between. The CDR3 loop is CASSRDRINQPQHF. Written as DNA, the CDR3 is TGTGCCAGCAGCCGCGACAGGATCAATCAGCCCCAGCATTTT.

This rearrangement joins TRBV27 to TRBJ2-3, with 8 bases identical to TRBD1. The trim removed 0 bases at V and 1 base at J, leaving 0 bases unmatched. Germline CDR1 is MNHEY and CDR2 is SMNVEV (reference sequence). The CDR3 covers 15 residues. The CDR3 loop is CASSLSTGGTDTQYF. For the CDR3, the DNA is TGTGCCAGCAGTTTATCGACAGGGGGCACAGATACGCAGTATTTT.

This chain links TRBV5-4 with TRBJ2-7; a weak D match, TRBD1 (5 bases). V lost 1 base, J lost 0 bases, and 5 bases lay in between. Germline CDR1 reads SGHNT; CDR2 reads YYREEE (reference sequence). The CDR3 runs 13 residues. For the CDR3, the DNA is TGTGCCAGCAGCTTGAGGGGCTCCTACGAGCAGTACTTC. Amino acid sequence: CASSLRGSYEQYF.

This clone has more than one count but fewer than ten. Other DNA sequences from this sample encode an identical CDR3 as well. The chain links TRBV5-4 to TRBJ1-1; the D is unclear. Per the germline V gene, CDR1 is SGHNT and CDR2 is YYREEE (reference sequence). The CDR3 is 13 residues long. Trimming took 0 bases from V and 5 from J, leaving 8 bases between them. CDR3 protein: CASSLVGRTEAFF. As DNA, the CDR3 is TGTGCCAGCAGCTTGGTGGGGAGAACTGAAGCTTTCTTT.

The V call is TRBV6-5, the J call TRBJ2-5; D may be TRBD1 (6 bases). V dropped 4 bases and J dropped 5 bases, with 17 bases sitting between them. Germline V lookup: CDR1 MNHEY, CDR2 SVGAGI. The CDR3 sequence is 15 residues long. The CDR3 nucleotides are TGTGCCAGCAGTTCCACTCAAGGGGGATTGGAGACCCAGTACTTC. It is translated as CASSSTQGGLETQYF.

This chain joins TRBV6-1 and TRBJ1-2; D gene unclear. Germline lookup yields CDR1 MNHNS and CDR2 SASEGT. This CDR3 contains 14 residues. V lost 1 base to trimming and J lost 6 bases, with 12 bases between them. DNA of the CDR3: TGTGCCAGCAGTGAAGGTGGTCGGGAGCATGGCTACACCTTC. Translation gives CASSEGGREHGYTF.

CDR3 amino acids: CASSGQGDYGYTF. CDR3 DNA sequence: TGTGCCAGTAGTGGGCAGGGAGACTATGGCTACACCTTC. V usage is TRBV19 and J usage is TRBJ1-2; possible D gene TRBD1, 5 bases. This CDR3 has 13 residues. Looked up from germline, CDR1 is LNHDA and CDR2 is SQIVND (reference sequence). Trimming took off 5 bases at V and 3 bases at J, with 10 bases between the two ends.

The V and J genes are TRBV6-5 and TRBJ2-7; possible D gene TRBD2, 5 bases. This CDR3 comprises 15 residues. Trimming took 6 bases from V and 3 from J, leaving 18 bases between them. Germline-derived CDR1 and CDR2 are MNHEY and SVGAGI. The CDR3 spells CASSLAGEPHYEQYF. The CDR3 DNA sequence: TGTGCCAGCAGCCTCGCTGGGGAGCCCCACTACGAGCAGTACTTC.

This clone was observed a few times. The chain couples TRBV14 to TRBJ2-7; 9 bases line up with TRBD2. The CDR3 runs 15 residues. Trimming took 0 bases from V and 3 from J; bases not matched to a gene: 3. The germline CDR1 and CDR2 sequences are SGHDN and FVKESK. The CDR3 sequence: CASSQELAGYYEQYF. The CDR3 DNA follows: TGTGCCAGCAGCCAAGAACTAGCGGGCTACTACGAGCAGTACTTC.

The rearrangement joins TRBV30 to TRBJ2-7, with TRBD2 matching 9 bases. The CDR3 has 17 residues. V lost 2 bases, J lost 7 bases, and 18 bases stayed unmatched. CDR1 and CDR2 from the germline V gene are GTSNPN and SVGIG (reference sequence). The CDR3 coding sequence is TGTGCCTGGAGTCCTGATCTGGGCAGCGGGAGGCCAGGGGAGCAGTACTTC. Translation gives CAWSPDLGSGRPGEQYF.

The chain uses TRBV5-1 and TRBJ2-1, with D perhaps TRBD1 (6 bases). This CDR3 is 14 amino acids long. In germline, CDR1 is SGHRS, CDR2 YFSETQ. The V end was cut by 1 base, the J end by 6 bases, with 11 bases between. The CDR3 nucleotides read TGCGCCAGCAGCTTGACAGGGCTCTTCAATGAGCAGTTCTTC. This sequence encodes CASSLTGLFNEQFF.

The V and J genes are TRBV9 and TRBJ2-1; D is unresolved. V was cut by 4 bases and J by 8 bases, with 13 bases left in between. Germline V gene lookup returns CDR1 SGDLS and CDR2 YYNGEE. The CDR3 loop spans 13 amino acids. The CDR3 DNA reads TGTGCCAGCAGCCCCCGGTTTATGGATGAGCAGTTCTTC. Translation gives CASSPRFMDEQFF.

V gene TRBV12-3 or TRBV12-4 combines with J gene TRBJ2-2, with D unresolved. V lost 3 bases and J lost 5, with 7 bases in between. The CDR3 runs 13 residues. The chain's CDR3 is CASSFAETGELFF. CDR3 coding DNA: TGTGCCAGCAGTTTTGCAGAGACCGGGGAGCTGTTTTTT.

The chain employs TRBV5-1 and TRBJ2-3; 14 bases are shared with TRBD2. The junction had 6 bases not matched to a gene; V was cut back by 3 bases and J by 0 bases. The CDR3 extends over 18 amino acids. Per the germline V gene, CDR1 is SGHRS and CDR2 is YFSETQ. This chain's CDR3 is CASSYGLAGGTSTDTQYF. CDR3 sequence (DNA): TGCGCCAGCAGCTACGGACTAGCGGGAGGTACTAGCACAGATACGCAGTATTTT.

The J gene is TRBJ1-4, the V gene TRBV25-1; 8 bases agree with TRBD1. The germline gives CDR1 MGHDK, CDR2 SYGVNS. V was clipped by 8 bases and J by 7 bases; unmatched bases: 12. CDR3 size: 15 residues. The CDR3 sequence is CASATHGQGIEKLFF. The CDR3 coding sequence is TGTGCCAGCGCCACTCACGGACAGGGCATTGAAAAACTGTTTTTT.